The source of this T cell receptor beta chain is a study of T-cell reconstitution after alpha-beta-depleted transplantation in children. Study conclusions and caveats: Expanded clones from the graft, numbering several hundred, reportedly supplied alpha-beta T cells about two months after transplant. At one year after transplant, newly produced T cells mostly accounted for T-cell counts and diversity.

Construction of the TCRbeta library involved unique molecular identifiers. TCRdb used MiXCR to reprocess the PCR reads, holding one entry per CDR3 protein. The sample contains some 600,000 distinct CDR3 sequences, 10% to 15% of which appear only once. There are many counts of this clonotype. Its antigen is unidentified. Germline CDR1 reads SGHVS; CDR2 reads FQNEAQ. This CDR3 contains 17 residues. J lost 3 bases, V lost 1 base, and 10 bases had no gene match. The J gene is TRBJ2-3, the V gene TRBV7-8; the match to TRBD2 covers 7 bases. Sequenced material: PBMCs, mostly from graft donor cells, taken 360 days after TCRalphabeta/CD19-depleted stem cell transplant. This receptor was taken from a male patient aged 10 to 17 who had a stem cell transplant for acute myeloid leukemia, so the T cells may come from the graft donor. CDR3 sequence (DNA): TGTGCCAGCAGCTTAGTTTACAGCGGGACCACAACAGATACGCAGTATTTT. This translates into CASSLVYSGTTTDTQYF.